This is a list of T cell receptor beta chains from one sample in a study of T-cell memory formation after mild COVID-19. Via MiXCR, TCRdb re-called the 5' RACE reads, giving one row per CDR3 protein. The top ten clones hold around 23% of a sample with some 200,000 distinct CDR3 sequences, 20% to 25% of them seen once. The sequenced sample consisted of PBMCs or a T cell subset sorted from them (not recorded which). These receptors originate from an adult woman who had mild COVID-19 (a few samples of this study predate the infection). Cell type and time point are not known. The CDR3 runs from the conserved cysteine through the conserved F or W. Each record gives: clone size, J gene, D gene, V gene, CDR3 DNA, CDR3 protein. D genes are given only for firm matches. Expanded clones are given a class, and other clones once, few, many or no size at all.

NA TRBJ2-1 TRBD2 TRBV6-1 TGTGCCAGCAGTGTATCAATTAGCGGGGGGGCCGGGAATGAGCAGTTCTTC CASSVSISGGAGNEQFF
NA TRBJ1-2 NA TRBV7-9 TGTGCCAGCAGCCCAGGACAGATCTATGGCTACACCTTC CASSPGQIYGYTF
few TRBJ1-2 TRBD1 TRBV7-9 TGTGCCAGCAGCTTAGCGCGCGCAGGGGGCTTTTACTATGGCTACACCTTC CASSLARAGGFYYGYTF
NA TRBJ2-3 TRBD2 TRBV7-2 TGTGCCAGCAGCTTAGTCCGACTAGCGGGAGGCGGCACAGATACGCAGTATTTT CASSLVRLAGGGTDTQYF
NA TRBJ1-1 NA TRBV15 TGTGCCACCAGCCGGGGAGGGGAGGGCACTGAAGCTTTCTTT CATSRGGEGTEAFF
NA TRBJ2-1 TRBD1 TRBV6-1 TGTGCCAGCAGTGCCGACAGGGATTACAATGAGCAGTTCTTC CASSADRDYNEQFF
NA TRBJ2-1 TRBD2 TRBV7-9 TGTGCCAGCAGCTCCTCACGGGCTAGCGGACCCTACAATGAGCAGTTCTTC CASSSSRASGPYNEQFF
NA TRBJ1-6 NA TRBV10-3 TGTGCCATCAGTGAAGTGGGGAGTGGTAATTCACCCCTCCACTTT CAISEVGSGNSPLHF
few TRBJ2-7 NA TRBV9 TGTGCCAGCAGCGTAGGGAACAGGATCACCGAGCAGTACTTC CASSVGNRITEQYF
NA TRBJ1-2 NA TRBV11-1 TGTGCCAGCAGCTTAGTCGGGACCGACAAAGTTAACCATGGCTACACCTTC CASSLVGTDKVNHGYTF
few TRBJ2-3 NA TRBV24-1 TGTGCCACCAGTGAAATTGACAGCACAGATACGCAGTATTTT CATSEIDSTDTQYF
few TRBJ1-1 NA TRBV5-1 TGCGCCAGCAGCTTGGGGGACGGCGGCTACACTGAAGCTTTCTTT CASSLGDGGYTEAFF
NA TRBJ2-5 NA TRBV9 TGTGCCAGCAGCGTAGACAGGCAAGAGACCCAGTACTTC CASSVDRQETQYF
few TRBJ2-7 NA TRBV20-1 TGCAGTGCTAGAGAGGGGACCTACGAGCAGTACTTC CSAREGTYEQYF
NA TRBJ2-5 NA TRBV29-1 TGCAGCGTTGAAGGTGGAGGTCTGGAGACCCAGTACTTC CSVEGGGLETQYF
NA TRBJ2-1 NA TRBV18 TGTGCCAGCTCACCATTGGGGGTCAGCAAGGACAATGAGCAGTTCTTC CASSPLGVSKDNEQFF
NA TRBJ1-5 NA TRBV7-9 TGTGCCAGCAGCTTTGACAGCTCCAATCAGCCCCAGCATTTT CASSFDSSNQPQHF
NA TRBJ2-7 TRBD2 TRBV6-5 TGTGCCAGCAGTTACTCGCTACAGGGGCGCGGGAGGGATGAGCAGTACTTC CASSYSLQGRGRDEQYF
few TRBJ2-1 NA TRBV4-2 TGTGCCAGCAGCCAAGATAGTGTTGGGGTCAATGAGCAGTTCTTC CASSQDSVGVNEQFF
once TRBJ1-2 NA TRBV21-1 TGTGCCAGCAGCAAAGTACAGAGGGCTGTCGATGGCTACACCTTC CASSKVQRAVDGYTF
NA TRBJ2-5 NA TRBV5-6 TGTGCCAGCAGCTTAGGGCCTCGATGGGAGACCCAGTACTTC CASSLGPRWETQYF
few TRBJ2-3 TRBD2 TRBV6-5 TGTGCCAGCAGTTACGCCCCTAGCGGGAGGAGAGATACGCAGTATTTT CASSYAPSGRRDTQYF
few TRBJ2-7 NA TRBV20-1 TGCAGTGCTAGAGATGAGCAGAAACCCCATACGTTTCCCTCCTACGAGCAGTACTTC CSARDEQKPHTFPSYEQYF
NA TRBJ2-7 NA TRBV4-3 TGCGCCAGCAGCCAAGATCTCGGGTCCGATGAGCAGTACTTC CASSQDLGSDEQYF
NA TRBJ1-1 TRBD1 TRBV5-1 TGCGCCAGCAGCCTGGGACAGGGTGGGAACACTGAAGCTTTCTTT CASSLGQGGNTEAFF
NA TRBJ2-7 NA TRBV4-2 TGTGCCAGCAGCCAAACCGTCCCGGGAACCCAAGATGGCGAGCAGTACTTC CASSQTVPGTQDGEQYF
few TRBJ2-3 NA TRBV5-1 TGCGCCAGCAGCTTGGATCGGCGGAGCACAGATACGCAGTATTTT CASSLDRRSTDTQYF
few TRBJ2-2 NA TRBV5-1 TGCGCCAGCAGCTTGGCTGGGGAGGCCGGGGAGCTGTTTTTT CASSLAGEAGELFF
few TRBJ2-1 NA TRBV12-3/TRBV12-4 TGTGCCAGCAGTTTAGCGCCGGGGACCTCCTACAATGAGCAGTTCTTC CASSLAPGTSYNEQFF
few TRBJ2-7 NA TRBV9 TGTGCCAGCAGCGCAGGGGGGCGACCCTACGAGCAGTACTTC CASSAGGRPYEQYF